This T cell receptor beta chain was profiled in a study of PD-1 blockade in classical Hodgkin lymphoma. Generated by immunoSEQ multiplex PCR, the TCRdb table keeps only in-frame clones and is missing some. The repertoire holds 34,000 or so clones, with 81% as singletons. This sample's time point: cycle 4 day 1 (C4D1), after 6 weeks of nivolumab. All patients experienced relapse after autologous stem cell transplantation, and brentuximab vedotin exposure was variable. The sequence was obtained from a human donor with classical Hodgkin lymphoma. This specimen was peripheral blood mononuclear cells (PBMCs), taken before the fourth cycle of nivolumab.

The CDR3 nucleotides are TGTGCCAGCACCGCCGGGACAGGGGGCTTCGGGACTGAAGCTTTCTTT. It is translated as CASTAGTGGFGTEAFF. The J gene is TRBJ1-1, the V gene TRBV2; TRBD1 agrees at 12 bases. This CDR3 has 16 residues. Per germline, CDR1 SNHLY and CDR2 FYNNEI. The junction had 11 bases not matched to a gene; V was cut back by 7 bases and J by 5 bases.